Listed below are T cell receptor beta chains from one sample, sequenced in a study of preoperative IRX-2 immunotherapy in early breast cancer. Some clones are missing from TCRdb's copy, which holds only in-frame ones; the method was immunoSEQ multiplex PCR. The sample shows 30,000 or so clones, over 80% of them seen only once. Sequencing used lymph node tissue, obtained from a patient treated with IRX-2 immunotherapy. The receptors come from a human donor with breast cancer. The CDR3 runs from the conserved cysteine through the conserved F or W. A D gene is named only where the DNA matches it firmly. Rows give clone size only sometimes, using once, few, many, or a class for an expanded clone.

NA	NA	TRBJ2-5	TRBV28	TGTGCCAGCAGCGCAGGGGGGGAGACCCAGTACTTC	CASSAGGETQYF
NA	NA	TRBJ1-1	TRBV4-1	TGCGCCAGCAGCCAAGATTGGATAACGGGGGCACGGATTTACACTGAAGCTTTCTTT	CASSQDWITGARIYTEAFF
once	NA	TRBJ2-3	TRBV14	TGTGCCAGCAGCCAAATGACTGGGTCCGGGCAGTATTTT	CASSQMTGSGQYF
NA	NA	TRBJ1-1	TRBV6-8	TGTGCCAGCAGACGGGCCTCGAACACTGAAGCTTTCTTT	CASRRASNTEAFF
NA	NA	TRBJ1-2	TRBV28	TGTGCCAGCATCAAACTTCTCGGCGGCTATGGCTACACCTTC	CASIKLLGGYGYTF
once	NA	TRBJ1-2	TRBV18	TGTGCCAGCTCACCACTGGGCCCACAGGGAAGCTATGGCTACACCTTC	CASSPLGPQGSYGYTF
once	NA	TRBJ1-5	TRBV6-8	TGTGCCAGCAGCACCATAGGGGCGGTCAATCAGCCCCAGCATTTT	CASSTIGAVNQPQHF
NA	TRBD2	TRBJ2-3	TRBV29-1	TGCAGCGTTGAAGGGGGTAGCGGGAGCACAGATACGCAGTATTTT	CSVEGGSGSTDTQYF
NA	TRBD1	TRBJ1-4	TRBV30	TGTGCCTGGAGTGATAGGACAGGACCGGCAACTAATGAAAAACTGTTTTTT	CAWSDRTGPATNEKLFF
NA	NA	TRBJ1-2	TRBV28	TGTGCCAGCAGGGAAGCGGGCGGGGTGAACTATGGCTACACCTTC	CASREAGGVNYGYTF
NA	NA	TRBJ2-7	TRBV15	TGTGCCACCAGCAGAGATTGGGGGCCAAGCGGGCAGTACTTC	CATSRDWGPSGQYF
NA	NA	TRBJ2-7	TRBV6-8	TGTGCCAGCAGTTACTCGACGGCTGGCGAGCAGTACTTC	CASSYSTAGEQYF
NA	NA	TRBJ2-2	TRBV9	TGTGCCAGCAGCGTAACCCGGGACCTCGGGGAGCTGTTTTTT	CASSVTRDLGELFF
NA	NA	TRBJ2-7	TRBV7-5	TGTGCCAGCAGCGTAGATAGCGGGAGTACGAGGTACGAGCAGTACTTC	CASSVDSGSTRYEQYF
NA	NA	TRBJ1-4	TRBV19	TGTGCCAGTAGCAGAGACAAATATGAAAAACTGTTTTTT	CASSRDKYEKLFF
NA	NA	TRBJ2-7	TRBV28	TGTGCCAGCAGTCTGCCCCTCGCCCCCTACGAGCAGTACTTC	CASSLPLAPYEQYF
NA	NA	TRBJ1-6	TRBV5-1	TGCGCCAGCAGCCAAGGGGCAGGGAATTCACCCCTCCACTTT	CASSQGAGNSPLHF
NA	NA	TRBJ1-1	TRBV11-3	TGTGCCAGCAGCCAAGCCGCCGGTGGTTGGAGACTTAACACTGAAGCTTTCTTT	CASSQAAGGWRLNTEAFF
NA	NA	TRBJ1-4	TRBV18	TGTGCCAGCTCACCGCAGGGAACTAATGAAAAACTGTTTTTT	CASSPQGTNEKLFF
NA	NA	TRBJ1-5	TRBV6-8	TGTGCCAGCAGTTCCTCGGGGAGTAGGTATAGCAATCAGCCCCAGCATTTT	CASSSSGSRYSNQPQHF
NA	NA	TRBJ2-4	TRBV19	TGTGCCAGTAGTATAGATCCCGGACTAGCCAAAAACATTCAGTACTTC	CASSIDPGLAKNIQYF
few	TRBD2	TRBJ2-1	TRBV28	TGTGCCAGCAGTTTTCGGGAGGGACGTAATGAGCAGTTCTTC	CASSFREGRNEQFF
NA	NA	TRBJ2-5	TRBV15	TGTGCCACCAGCAGAGATACCGGAGGGCAAGAGACCCAGTACTTC	CATSRDTGGQETQYF
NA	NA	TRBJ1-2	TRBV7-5	TGTGCCAGCAGCCAATCAGGGAGGGGTTATGGCTACACCTTC	CASSQSGRGYGYTF
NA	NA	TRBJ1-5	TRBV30	TGTGCCTGTAACGGGGGGGCTGGTAGCAATCAGCCCCAGCATTTT	CACNGGAGSNQPQHF
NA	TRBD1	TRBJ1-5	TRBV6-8	TGTGCCAGCAGCGTGGGACAGGCGAATCAGCCCCAGCATTTT	CASSVGQANQPQHF